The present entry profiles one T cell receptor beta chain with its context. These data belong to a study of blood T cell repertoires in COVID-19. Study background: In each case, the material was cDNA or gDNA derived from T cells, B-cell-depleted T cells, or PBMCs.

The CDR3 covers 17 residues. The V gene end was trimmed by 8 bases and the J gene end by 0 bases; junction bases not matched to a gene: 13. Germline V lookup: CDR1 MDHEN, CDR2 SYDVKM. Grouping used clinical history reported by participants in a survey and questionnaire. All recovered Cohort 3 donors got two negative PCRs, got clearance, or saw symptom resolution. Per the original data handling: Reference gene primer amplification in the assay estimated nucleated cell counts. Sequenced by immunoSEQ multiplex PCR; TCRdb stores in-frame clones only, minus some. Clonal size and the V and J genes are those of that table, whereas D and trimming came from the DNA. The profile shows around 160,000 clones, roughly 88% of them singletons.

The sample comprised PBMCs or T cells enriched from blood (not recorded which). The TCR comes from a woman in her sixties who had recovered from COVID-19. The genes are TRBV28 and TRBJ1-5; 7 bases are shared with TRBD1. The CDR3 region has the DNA TGTGCCAGCGCCAGGTCCGGGGACAGCTATAGCAATCAGCCCCAGCATTTT. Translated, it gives CASARSGDSYSNQPQHF.